This passage covers 13 T cell receptor beta chains from one sample sequenced in a study of regulatory T cells in long-lasting Graves disease. Investigators prepared the TCR beta libraries by applying iRepertoire HTBI primers and Arm-PCR of CDR3 regions. Each CDR3 protein is one row after TCRdb ran MiXCR on the multiplex PCR reads. The table includes about 540,000 distinct CDR3 sequences, about 14% detected once. This sample's time point: newly diagnosed GD, antithyroid drugs for less than 3 months. PBMCs provided the RNA from which the TCR library was made. These same data were also listed under a study on T cells in Graves' hyperthyroidism and ophthalmopathy.

This specimen consisted of peripheral blood mononuclear cells (PBMCs), obtained at new diagnosis, from a patient treated with antithyroid drugs. The receptors stem from a man aged 25-40 years with Graves disease.

This clonotype came up a few times. The rearrangement joins TRBV9 to TRBJ2-3; 7 bases agree with TRBD2. This CDR3 has 14 residues. V shed 2 bases and J 5 bases; nucleotides not matched to a gene: 5. Germline V gene data show CDR1 as SGDLS and CDR2 as YYNGEE. The CDR3, as DNA: TGTGCCAGCAGCGTCCAAGGGAGGGGAGATACGCAGTATTTT. It translates to CASSVQGRGDTQYF.

This chain uses TRBV5-5 with TRBJ1-2; D is ambiguous. The CDR3 is 13 amino acids. CDR1 is SGHKS, CDR2 YYEKEE, per germline (reference sequence). The ends were cut back, 1 base at V and 6 bases at J, with 10 bases in the middle. For the CDR3, the DNA is TGTGCCAGCAGCTTGATTCAGAGGCATGGCTACACCTTC. Its translation: CASSLIQRHGYTF. Drawing the rest from reference TRBV5-5 and TRBJ1-2, the complete variable domain is DAGVTQSPTHLIKTRGQQVTLRCSPISGHKSVSWYQQVLGQGPQFIFQYYEKEERGRGNFPDRFSARQFPNYSSELNVNALLLGDSALYLCASSLIQRHGYTFGSGTRLTVV.

For the CDR3, the DNA is TGTGCCAGCGTGGACAGCACCGGGGAGCTGTTTTTT. Its translation is CASVDSTGELFF. V gene TRBV28 combines with J gene TRBJ2-2, with D possibly matching TRBD1 (6 bases). Germline CDR1 MDHEN, CDR2 SYDVKM. Trimming pared 8 bases from V and 4 bases from J, leaving 8 bases between. The length of the CDR3 is 12 residues.

This clonotype was seen repeatedly, ten times or more. CDR3 sequence (DNA): TGTGCCAGCAGTTTGGCGGGGCAGGGGGGCGCTGAGCAGTTCTTC. It yields the protein CASSLAGQGGAEQFF. The chain links TRBV27 to TRBJ2-1; tentative D call: TRBD1 (7 bases). Germline V gene data show CDR1 as MNHEY and CDR2 as SMNVEV (reference sequence). V was shortened by 3 bases and J by 9 bases, with 18 bases between the two germline ends. CDR3 length equals 15 residues.

This clonotype was observed many times. This chain joins TRBV30 and TRBJ2-3; D perhaps matches TRBD1 (7 bases). Germline V gives CDR1 GTSNPN, CDR2 SVGIG (reference sequence). V was shortened by 0 bases and J by 4 bases, with 14 bases between the two germline ends. This CDR3 contains 15 residues. The CDR3 coding sequence is TGTGCCTGGAGTGTTGGACAGGTAGCGGCAGATACGCAGTATTTT. It codes for CAWSVGQVAADTQYF. Filled out from reference TRBV30 and TRBJ2-3, the complete variable domain reads SQTIHQWPATLVQPVGSPLSLECTVEGTSNPNLYWYRQAAGRGLQLLFYSVGIGQISSEVPQNLSASRPQDRQFILSSKKLLLSDSGFYLCAWSVGQVAADTQYFGPGTRLTVL.

This clonotype was recorded many times. The chain joins TRBV6-1 to TRBJ2-3; D ambiguous. This CDR3 is 14 amino acids long. The V end was cut by 3 bases, the J end by 7 bases, with 14 bases between. Germline-derived CDR1 and CDR2 are MNHNS and SASEGT. DNA for the CDR3: TGTGCCAGCAGTGACCATCCAAACGGAAATACGCAGTATTTT. Amino acids: CASSDHPNGNTQYF.

This clonotype was counted ten times or more. The chain uses TRBV27 and TRBJ2-1, with D possibly matching TRBD2 (6 bases). The CDR3 loop spans 16 amino acids. CDR1 MNHEY and CDR2 SMNVEV come from the germline V gene (reference sequence). V gave up 5 bases and J gave up 0 bases, with 14 bases separating them. The CDR3 DNA follows: TGTGCCAGCAGTCGCTCTAGCGCACCCTCCTACAATGAGCAGTTCTTC. Its protein is CASSRSSAPSYNEQFF.

This clonotype was picked up many times. The chain uses TRBV12-3 or TRBV12-4 and TRBJ2-2; no clear D. The CDR3 loop spans 13 amino acids. Trimming pared 5 bases from V and 7 bases from J, leaving 11 bases between. The DNA for the CDR3 is TGTGCCAGCAGTCCTCCTTCCAACGGGGAGCTGTTTTTT. This sequence encodes CASSPPSNGELFF.

This clonotype has at least ten counts. This sequence joins TRBV7-2 and TRBJ1-4, with 7 bases that match TRBD1. The CDR3 covers 15 residues. In germline, CDR1 is SGHTA, CDR2 FQGNSA. The ends lost 1 base at V and 7 bases at J; junction bases unmatched: 6. CDR3 coding DNA: TGTGCCAGCAGCTTAGAGGGAGGGGGCCCTGAAAAACTGTTTTTT. Translation: CASSLEGGGPEKLFF.

The J gene is TRBJ1-1, the V gene TRBV7-3; TRBD1 matches at 10 bases. Germline V lookup: CDR1 SGHTA, CDR2 FQGTGA. V lost 2 bases, J lost 0 bases, and 6 bases stayed unmatched. There are 17 residues in the CDR3. CDR3 protein: CASSLGSTGGMNTEAFF. The DNA of the CDR3 is TGTGCCAGCAGCTTAGGCTCGACAGGGGGCATGAACACTGAAGCTTTCTTT.

The chain has TRBV7-2 and TRBJ1-4, with 7 bases identical to TRBD1. The J segment lost 7 bases and the V segment lost 2 bases, leaving 4 bases of the junction unmatched. The CDR3 is 14 residues long. CDR1 and CDR2 from the germline V gene are SGHTA and FQGNSA. As DNA, the CDR3 is TGTGCCAGCAGCTTAAACAGGGGTGGTGAAAAACTGTTTTTT. The encoded protein is CASSLNRGGEKLFF.

This clonotype was detected ten times or more. This sequence joins TRBV30 and TRBJ1-1, with D unresolved. Trimming cost V 2 bases and J 4 bases, with 5 bases left between them. Germline V CDR1 and CDR2: GTSNPN, SVGIG (reference sequence). The CDR3 runs to 11 residues. CDR3 amino acids: CAWSMGTEAFF. The DNA for the CDR3 is TGTGCCTGGAGTATGGGCACTGAAGCTTTCTTT.

The sample holds many counts of this clonotype. The chain recombines TRBV5-6 with TRBJ2-7; perhaps D is TRBD1 or TRBD2 (5 bases each). This CDR3 is 12 amino acids long. V was cut by 1 base and J by 7 bases, with 9 bases left in between. Per germline, CDR1 SGHDT and CDR2 YYEEEE. For the CDR3, the DNA is TGTGCCAGCAGCTTGCGGGGACCTGAGCAGTACTTC. Its translation is CASSLRGPEQYF. The whole variable domain, remainder taken from reference TRBV5-6 and TRBJ2-7, is DAGVTQSPTHLIKTRGQQVTLRCSPKSGHDTVSWYQQALGQGPQFIFQYYEEEERQRGNFPDRFSGHQFPNYSSELNVNALLLGDSALYLCASSLRGPEQYFGPGTRLTVT.